These T cell receptor beta chains were read from a single sample in a study of blood T cell repertoires in COVID-19. The assay was immunoSEQ multiplex PCR, and TCRdb's table has in-frame clones only and misses some. This sample has tens of thousands of clones, with 65% to 85% found just once. Sequences were obtained from peripheral blood. These receptors were collected from a woman aged 55-75 years with acute or convalescent COVID-19. Each CDR3 is given with its conserved first and last residue. A D gene is named only where the DNA matches it firmly.

D gene: NA
V gene: TRBV4-1
J gene: TRBJ1-1
CDR3 DNA: TGCGCCAGCAGCAATAGGGGGGGCCTGGACACTGAAGCTTTCTTT
CDR3 protein: CASSNRGGLDTEAFF

D gene: TRBD1
V gene: TRBV7-9
J gene: TRBJ1-1
CDR3 DNA: TGTGCCAGCAGCTTGACAGGGAAGAAGAACACTGAAGCTTTCTTT
CDR3 protein: CASSLTGKKNTEAFF

D gene: TRBD2
V gene: TRBV14
J gene: TRBJ2-1
CDR3 DNA: TGTGCCAGCAACCCGGCGGGGCTAGCGGGGGCAAATGAGCAGTTCTTC
CDR3 protein: CASNPAGLAGANEQFF

D gene: NA
V gene: TRBV11-2
J gene: TRBJ1-3
CDR3 DNA: TGTGCCAGCGGCGGTCGGTCACAGGGAAGTGGAAACACCATATATTTT
CDR3 protein: CASGGRSQGSGNTIYF

D gene: NA
V gene: TRBV7-9
J gene: TRBJ2-1
CDR3 DNA: TGTGCCAGCAGCTTAGACACCAAGAGATACAGGGAAAACAATGAGCAGTTCTTC
CDR3 protein: CASSLDTKRYRENNEQFF

D gene: NA
V gene: TRBV19
J gene: TRBJ2-7
CDR3 DNA: TGTGCCAGTAGTATAGGACAGGCATCCTACGAGCAGTACTTC
CDR3 protein: CASSIGQASYEQYF

D gene: TRBD1
V gene: TRBV29-1
J gene: TRBJ2-2
CDR3 DNA: TGCAGCGCAAAGGGGGCGACGAACACCGGGGAGCTGTTTTTT
CDR3 protein: CSAKGATNTGELFF

D gene: TRBD1
V gene: TRBV6-1
J gene: TRBJ1-6
CDR3 DNA: TGTGCCAGCAGTGAAGGGGGACAGGGGGCTTCACCCCTCCACTTT
CDR3 protein: CASSEGGQGASPLHF

D gene: NA
V gene: TRBV7-2
J gene: TRBJ1-2
CDR3 DNA: TGTGCCAGCAGCCCCCTCCCGACAGCAAACTATGGCTACACCTTC
CDR3 protein: CASSPLPTANYGYTF

D gene: TRBD1
V gene: TRBV27
J gene: TRBJ1-1
CDR3 DNA: TGTGCCAGCAGCCCAGACAGGGTTCTGAACACTGAAGCTTTCTTT
CDR3 protein: CASSPDRVLNTEAFF

D gene: TRBD1
V gene: TRBV25-1
J gene: TRBJ1-4
CDR3 DNA: TGTGCCAGCAGTAGGCCAAGGGGGCAGGTTGAAAAACTGTTTTTT
CDR3 protein: CASSRPRGQVEKLFF

D gene: NA
V gene: TRBV6-2/TRBV6-3
J gene: TRBJ1-4
CDR3 DNA: TGTGCCAGCAGTTACGGGACACTCACAACTAATGAAAAACTGTTTTTT
CDR3 protein: CASSYGTLTTNEKLFF

D gene: NA
V gene: TRBV21-1
J gene: TRBJ1-2
CDR3 DNA: TGTGCCAGCAGCAAAGATAGGGACAGGGGGCCAGATCCCTATGGCTACACCTTC
CDR3 protein: CASSKDRDRGPDPYGYTF

D gene: TRBD1
V gene: TRBV6-5
J gene: TRBJ1-1
CDR3 DNA: TGTGCCAGCAGTCCGACAGGGGGCGAAGCTTTCTTT
CDR3 protein: CASSPTGGEAFF

D gene: NA
V gene: TRBV4-1
J gene: TRBJ1-2
CDR3 DNA: TGCGCCAGCAGCCAAGAAGCGGTTAACTATGGCTACACCTTC
CDR3 protein: CASSQEAVNYGYTF

D gene: NA
V gene: TRBV18
J gene: TRBJ1-4
CDR3 DNA: TGTGCCAGCTCACCAAATACCGGGGAATATCTTGAAAAACTGTTTTTT
CDR3 protein: CASSPNTGEYLEKLFF

D gene: NA
V gene: TRBV5-6
J gene: TRBJ1-2
CDR3 DNA: TGTGCCAGCAGCTCCCAGGAGGGGCTCTATGGCTACACCTTC
CDR3 protein: CASSSQEGLYGYTF

D gene: NA
V gene: TRBV18
J gene: TRBJ1-2
CDR3 DNA: TGTGCCAGCTCACGTTGGGACAAAGGCTATGGCTACACCTTC
CDR3 protein: CASSRWDKGYGYTF